These T cell receptor beta chains were read from a single sample in a study of breast tumors, draining lymph nodes, adjacent tissues. TCRdb used MiXCR to reprocess the multiplex PCR reads, holding one entry per CDR3 protein. Of roughly 260,000 distinct CDR3 sequences listed, 30% are singletons. The sequenced sample was axillary lymph node tissue. The receptors derive from a female donor with breast cancer. Some clones in this sample may be carry-over from other donors' samples. Both conserved end residues are part of each CDR3. The D gene is left open where the match is weak. Only part of the rows carry a size: once, few, many, or a class if the clone is expanded.

>TRBJ2-4|many|12|-|TRBV7-2
CASSHRATIQYF
TGTGCCAGCAGCCATCGAGCGACTATTCAGTACTTC
>TRBJ1-2|many|14|TRBD1|TRBV11-2
CASSLGTGNYGYTF
TGTGCCAGCAGCTTAGGGACAGGGAACTATGGCTACACCTTC
>TRBJ2-3|-|15|TRBD2|TRBV6-1
CAGALGLAGADTQYF
TGTGCCGGCGCCCTGGGACTAGCGGGAGCAGATACGCAGTATTTT
>TRBJ2-7|many|13|-|TRBV10-2
CAAKAGRSYEQYF
TGCGCCGCCAAGGCTGGACGGTCCTACGAGCAGTACTTC
>TRBJ1-4|-|12|-|TRBV7-9
CGAGLTNERLFF
TGTGGGGCAGGGTTAACTAATGAAAGACTGTTTTTT
>TRBJ2-5|few|18|TRBD2|TRBV30
CAWREWPRTSGTQETQYF
TGTGCCTGGAGAGAATGGCCTCGGACTAGCGGGACACAAGAGACCCAGTACTTC
>TRBJ1-4|many|13|-|TRBV4-2
CASSQGSNEKLFF
TGTGCCAGCAGCCAAGGTAGTAATGAAAAACTGTTTTTT
>TRBJ1-6|many|15|-|TRBV30
CAWSVRAGGNSPLHF
TGTGCCTGGAGTGTACGGGCCGGGGGTAATTCACCCCTCCACTTT
>TRBJ2-2|many|14|-|TRBV11-3
CASKLAANTGELFF
TGTGCCAGCAAACTAGCAGCGAACACCGGGGAGCTGTTTTTT
>TRBJ2-2|-|17|TRBD1|TRBV9
CASSQDRALSNTGELFF
TGTGCCAGCAGCCAAGACAGGGCTTTATCGAACACCGGGGAGCTGTTTTTT
>TRBJ2-3|-|14|TRBD2|TRBV5-6
CASSSSGPQGTQYF
TGTGCCAGCAGCTCTAGCGGACCCCAGGGTACGCAGTATTTT
>TRBJ1-4|once|13|-|TRBV14
CAISWGINEKLFF
TGTGCCATCAGTTGGGGAATCAATGAAAAACTGTTTTTT
>TRBJ1-3|many|12|-|TRBV30
CAWSVVEGTIYF
TGTGCCTGGAGTGTGGTCGAGGGCACCATATATTTT
>TRBJ2-3|-|14|-|TRBV9
CASNPGQSTDTQSF
TGTGCCAGCAATCCGGGGCAGAGCACAGATACGCAGTCTTTT
>TRBJ1-2|few|12|TRBD1|TRBV28
CASSQSGGRYTF
TGTGCCAGCAGTCAGTCAGGGGGACGCTACACCTTC
>TRBJ2-3|-|16|TRBD2|TRBV10-3
CAISEGGDPSTDTQYF
TGTGCCATCAGTGAGGGGGGGGACCCAAGCACAGATACGCAGTATTTT
>TRBJ1-1|few|13|-|TRBV14
CASSSSGDTEAFF
TGTGCCAGCAGCTCGTCGGGGGACACTGAAGCTTTCTTT
>TRBJ2-5|many|13|-|TRBV12-3/TRBV12-4
CASSLRQKETQYF
TGTGCCAGCAGTTTAAGACAGAAAGAGACCCAGTACTTC
>TRBJ1-2|many|15|TRBD1|TRBV14
CASSHRQGINYGYTF
TGTGCCAGCAGCCACAGACAGGGGATTAACTATGGCTACACCTTC
>TRBJ2-5|few|12|-|TRBV18
CASSNSPETQYF
TGTGCCAGCTCCAACAGCCCGGAGACCCAGTACTTC
>TRBJ2-5|many|14|-|TRBV20-1
CSATQGGLGETQYF
TGCAGTGCCACACAAGGGGGTCTGGGAGAGACCCAGTACTTC
>TRBJ1-2|many|14|TRBD1|TRBV20-1
CSARERQGAKGYTF
TGCAGTGCTAGAGAAAGACAGGGGGCGAAAGGCTACACCTTC
>TRBJ2-3|-|15|-|TRBV9
CASSVDPGSTDTQYF
TGTGCCAGCAGCGTAGACCCGGGGAGCACAGATACGCAGTATTTT
>TRBJ2-2|-|17|TRBD2|TRBV20-1
CSARPRTSGTNTGELFF
TGCAGTGCTAGGCCCCGGACTAGCGGGACGAACACCGGGGAGCTGTTTTTT
>TRBJ2-5|many|15|-|TRBV11-2
CASSGYRDKQETQYF
TGTGCCAGCAGCGGGTACCGGGACAAACAAGAGACCCAGTACTTC
>TRBJ1-5|few|13|-|TRBV11-2
CASSLTSNQPQHF
TGTGCCAGCAGCTTAACGAGCAATCAGCCCCAGCATTTT
>TRBJ2-1|many|16|-|TRBV9
CASSVSTLATYNEQFF
TGTGCCAGCAGCGTATCCACCCTAGCGACCTACAATGAGCAGTTCTTC
>TRBJ2-5|once|15|TRBD2|TRBV5-1
CASPHSGRGHETQYF
TGCGCCAGCCCCCATAGCGGGAGGGGTCACGAGACCCAGTACTTC
>TRBJ2-7|many|15|-|TRBV5-6
CASSLGSRSVIEQYF
TGTGCCAGCAGCTTGGGCTCCAGATCCGTTATAGAGCAGTACTTC
>TRBJ1-3|many|15|-|TRBV6-1
CASTQLVDSGNTIYF
TGTGCCAGCACTCAACTGGTGGACTCTGGAAACACCATATATTTT
>TRBJ1-5|many|15|TRBD1|TRBV7-2
CASTYRGGVGEPQHF
TGTGCCAGCACCTACAGGGGAGGGGTGGGCGAGCCCCAGCATTTT
>TRBJ1-2|few|15|TRBD1|TRBV3-1
CASSQDPLDRDGYTF
TGTGCCAGCAGCCAAGATCCCCTAGACAGGGATGGCTACACCTTC
>TRBJ1-2|many|14|-|TRBV5-8
CASSLADSSYGYTF
TGTGCCAGCAGCTTGGCAGACAGTTCCTATGGCTACACCTTC
>TRBJ1-4|many|17|-|TRBV7-9
CASSLGQGMVTNEKLFF
TGTGCCAGCAGCTTAGGGCAGGGTATGGTGACTAATGAAAAACTGTTTTTT
>TRBJ2-7|many|16|TRBD2|TRBV5-5
CASSLVGLAGVYEQYF
TGTGCCAGCAGCTTGGTGGGACTAGCGGGAGTCTACGAGCAGTACTTC
>TRBJ2-3|many|17|TRBD1|TRBV9
CASSVASGQGVPDTQYF
TGTGCCAGCAGCGTAGCTTCGGGACAGGGTGTCCCAGATACGCAGTATTTT
>TRBJ2-3|many|18|-|TRBV7-8
CASSLRGGGSSRADTQYF
TGTGCCAGCAGCTTAAGGGGGGGGGGTTCATCCCGGGCGGATACGCAGTATTTT
>TRBJ2-3|many|15|-|TRBV9
CASSQGDLDLDTQYF
TGTGCCAGCAGCCAAGGGGACCTAGACCTAGATACGCAGTATTTT
>TRBJ2-1|-|18|TRBD2|TRBV5-4
CASSLATSGTSSYNEQFF
TGTGCCAGCAGCTTGGCGACTAGCGGGACAAGCTCCTACAATGAGCAGTTCTTC
>TRBJ2-5|-|16|-|TRBV7-9
CASSSHGVRDGETQYF
TGTGCCAGCAGCTCCCATGGAGTTAGGGATGGGGAGACCCAGTACTTC
>TRBJ2-1|many|15|-|TRBV12-3/TRBV12-4
CASSFGLFRNNEQFF
TGTGCCAGCAGTTTCGGACTTTTTAGGAACAATGAGCAGTTCTTC
>TRBJ2-1|many|16|TRBD2|TRBV20-1
CSASPTLAASYNEQFF
TGCAGTGCTAGCCCCACGCTAGCGGCCTCCTACAATGAGCAGTTCTTC
>TRBJ2-1|many|11|-|TRBV25-1
CASASYNEQFF
TGTGCCAGCGCTAGCTACAATGAGCAGTTCTTC
>TRBJ2-2|many|17|TRBD1|TRBV7-6
CASSLKTGGFNTGELFF
TGTGCCAGCAGCTTAAAGACAGGGGGCTTTAACACCGGGGAGCTGTTTTTT
>TRBJ2-2|many|16|TRBD1|TRBV19
CASSIERQGRGGELFF
TGTGCCAGTAGTATAGAGAGACAGGGCCGGGGCGGGGAGCTGTTTTTT
>TRBJ2-1|many|15|-|TRBV9
CASSPGTTGYNEQFF
TGTGCCAGCAGCCCCGGGACGACGGGCTACAATGAGCAGTTCTTC
>TRBJ1-6|-|16|-|TRBV7-2
CASSKGLAGYNSPLHF
TGTGCCAGCAGCAAAGGACTAGCGGGATATAATTCACCCCTCCACTTT